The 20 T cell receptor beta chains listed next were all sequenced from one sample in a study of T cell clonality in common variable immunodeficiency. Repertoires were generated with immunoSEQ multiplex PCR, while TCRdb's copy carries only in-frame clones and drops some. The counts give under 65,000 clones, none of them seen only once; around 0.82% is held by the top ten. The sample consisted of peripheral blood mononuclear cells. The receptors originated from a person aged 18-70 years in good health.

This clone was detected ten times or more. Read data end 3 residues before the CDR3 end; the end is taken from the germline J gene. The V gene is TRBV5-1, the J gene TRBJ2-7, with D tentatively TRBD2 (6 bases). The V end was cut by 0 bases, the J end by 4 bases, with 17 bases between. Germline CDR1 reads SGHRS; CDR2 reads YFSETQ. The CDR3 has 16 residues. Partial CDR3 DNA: TGCGCCAGCAGCTTGGGCGGGGAGAGCGCTCATTACGAG. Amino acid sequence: CASSLGGESAHYE. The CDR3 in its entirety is CASSLGGESAHYEQYF.

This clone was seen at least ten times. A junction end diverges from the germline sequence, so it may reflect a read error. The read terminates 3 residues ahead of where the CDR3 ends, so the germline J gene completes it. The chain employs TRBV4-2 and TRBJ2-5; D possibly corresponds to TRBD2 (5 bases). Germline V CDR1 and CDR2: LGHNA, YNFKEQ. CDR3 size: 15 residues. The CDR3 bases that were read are TGCGCCAGCAGCCAAGGTCCGGGTCCGGGGGAGACC. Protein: CASSQGPGPGET. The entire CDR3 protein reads CASSQGPGPGETQYF.

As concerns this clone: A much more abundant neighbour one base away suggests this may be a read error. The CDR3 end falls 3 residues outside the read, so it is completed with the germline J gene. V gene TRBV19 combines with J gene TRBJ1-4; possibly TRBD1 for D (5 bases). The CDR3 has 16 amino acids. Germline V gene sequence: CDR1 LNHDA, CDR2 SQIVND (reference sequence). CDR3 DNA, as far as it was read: TGTGCCATTAGTATATTTCCCCAAGGGGCTAATGAAAAA. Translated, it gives CAISIFPQGANEK. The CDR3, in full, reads CAISIFPQGANEKLFF. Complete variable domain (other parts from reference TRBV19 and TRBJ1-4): DGGITQSPKYLFRKEGQNVTLSCEQNLNHDAMYWYRQDPGQGLRLIYYSQIVNDFQKGDIAEGYSVSREKKESFPLTVTSAQKNPTAFYLCAISIFPQGANEKLFFGSGTQLSVL.

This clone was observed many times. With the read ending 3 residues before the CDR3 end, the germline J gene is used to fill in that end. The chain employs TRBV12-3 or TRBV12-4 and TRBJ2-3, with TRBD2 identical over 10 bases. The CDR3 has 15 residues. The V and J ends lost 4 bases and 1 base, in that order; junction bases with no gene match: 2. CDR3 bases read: TGTGCCAGCAGTTCCGGGACTAGCGGCACAGATACG. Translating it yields CASSSGTSGTDT. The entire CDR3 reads CASSSGTSGTDTQYF.

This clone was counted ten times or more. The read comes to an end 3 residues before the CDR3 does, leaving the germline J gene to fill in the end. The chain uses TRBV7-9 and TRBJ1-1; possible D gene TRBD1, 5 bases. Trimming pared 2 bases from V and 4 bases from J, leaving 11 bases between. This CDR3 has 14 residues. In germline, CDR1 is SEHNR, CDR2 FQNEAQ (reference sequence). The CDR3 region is CASSLISGGTEAFF. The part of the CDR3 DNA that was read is TGTGCCAGCAGCTTAATTAGCGGGGGCACTGAA.

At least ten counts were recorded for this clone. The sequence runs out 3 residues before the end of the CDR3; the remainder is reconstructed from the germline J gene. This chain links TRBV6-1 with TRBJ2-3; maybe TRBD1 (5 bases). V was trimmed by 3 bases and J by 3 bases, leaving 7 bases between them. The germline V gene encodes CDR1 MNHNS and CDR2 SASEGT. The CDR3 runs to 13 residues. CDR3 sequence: CASSDWTTDTQYF. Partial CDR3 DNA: TGTGCCAGCAGTGATTGGACAACAGATACG.

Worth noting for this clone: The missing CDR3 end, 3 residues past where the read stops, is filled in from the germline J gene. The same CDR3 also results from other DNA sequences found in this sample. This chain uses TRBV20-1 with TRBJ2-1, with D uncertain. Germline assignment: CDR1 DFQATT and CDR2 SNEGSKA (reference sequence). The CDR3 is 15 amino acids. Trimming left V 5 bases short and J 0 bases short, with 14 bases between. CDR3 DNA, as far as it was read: TGCAGTGCTCCCCCGGTACTCGGCTCCTACAATGAG. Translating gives CSAPPVLGSYNE. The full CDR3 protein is CSAPPVLGSYNEQFF.

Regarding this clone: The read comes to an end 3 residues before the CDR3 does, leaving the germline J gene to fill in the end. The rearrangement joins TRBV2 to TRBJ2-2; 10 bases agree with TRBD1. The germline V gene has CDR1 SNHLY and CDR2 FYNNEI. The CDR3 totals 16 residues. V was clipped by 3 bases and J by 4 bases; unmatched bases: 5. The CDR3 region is CASSDDRGLGTGELFF. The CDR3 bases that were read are TGTGCCAGCAGTGATGACAGGGGGCTCGGCACCGGGGAG.

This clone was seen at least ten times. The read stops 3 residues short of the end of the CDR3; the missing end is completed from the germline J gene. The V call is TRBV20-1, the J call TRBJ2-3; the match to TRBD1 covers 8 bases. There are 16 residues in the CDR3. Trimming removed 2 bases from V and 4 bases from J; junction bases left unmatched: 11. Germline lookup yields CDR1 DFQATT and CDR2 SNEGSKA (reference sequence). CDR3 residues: CSARHRGTSISDTQYF. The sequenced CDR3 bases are TGCAGTGCTAGACACAGGGGGACGTCAATATCAGATACG.

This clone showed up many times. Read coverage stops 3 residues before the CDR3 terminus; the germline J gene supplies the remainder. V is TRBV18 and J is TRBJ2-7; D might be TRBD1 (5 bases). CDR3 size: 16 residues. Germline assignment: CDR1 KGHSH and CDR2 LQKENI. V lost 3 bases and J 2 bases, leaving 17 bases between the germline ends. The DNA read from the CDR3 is TGTGCCAGCTCACCTCCTCAAAGGGGCCTGACCTACGAG. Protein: CASSPPQRGLTYE. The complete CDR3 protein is CASSPPQRGLTYEQYF.

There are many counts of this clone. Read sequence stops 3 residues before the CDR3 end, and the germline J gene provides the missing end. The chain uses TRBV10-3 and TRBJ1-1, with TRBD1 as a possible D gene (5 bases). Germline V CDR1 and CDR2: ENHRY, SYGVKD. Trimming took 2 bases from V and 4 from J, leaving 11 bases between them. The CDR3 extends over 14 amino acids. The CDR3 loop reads CAISEGHASTEAFF. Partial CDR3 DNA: TGTGCCATCAGTGAGGGACACGCAAGCACTGAA.

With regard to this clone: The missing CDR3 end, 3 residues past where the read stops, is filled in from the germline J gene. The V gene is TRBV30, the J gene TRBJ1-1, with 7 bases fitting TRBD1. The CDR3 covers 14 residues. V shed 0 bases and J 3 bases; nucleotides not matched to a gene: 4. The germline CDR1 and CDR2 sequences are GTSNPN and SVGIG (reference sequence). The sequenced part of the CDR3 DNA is TGTGCCTGGAGTGTAGGCAGGGGGGACACTGAA. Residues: CAWSVGRGDTE. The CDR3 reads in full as CAWSVGRGDTEAFF.

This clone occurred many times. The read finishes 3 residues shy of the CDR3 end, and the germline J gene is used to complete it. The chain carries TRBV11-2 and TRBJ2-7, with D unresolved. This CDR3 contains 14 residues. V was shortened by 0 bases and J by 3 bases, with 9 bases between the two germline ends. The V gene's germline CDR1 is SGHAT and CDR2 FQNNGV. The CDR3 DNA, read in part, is TGTGCCAGCAGCTTAGAATCCACATTCTACGAG. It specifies CASSLESTFYE. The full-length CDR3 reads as CASSLESTFYEQYF.

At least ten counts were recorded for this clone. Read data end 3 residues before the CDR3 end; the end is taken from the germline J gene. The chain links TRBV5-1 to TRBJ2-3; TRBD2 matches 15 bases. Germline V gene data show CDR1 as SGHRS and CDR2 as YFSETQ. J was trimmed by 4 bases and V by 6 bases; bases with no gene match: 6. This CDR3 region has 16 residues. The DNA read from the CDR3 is TGCGCCAGCACCGGACTAGCGGGGGGGCTGCCAGATACG. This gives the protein CASTGLAGGLPDT. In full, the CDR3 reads CASTGLAGGLPDTQYF.

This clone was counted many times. The DNA read from the CDR3 is TGCAGTGCCTTTACCCAACAGGACACTGAA. It codes for CSAFTQQDTE. The full CDR3 protein is CSAFTQQDTEAFF. This rearrangement joins TRBV20-1 to TRBJ1-1; D possibly corresponds to TRBD1 (5 bases). The CDR3 end is not reached by the read, which stops 3 residues before it; the germline J gene fills it in. The CDR3 loop spans 13 amino acids. CDR1 and CDR2 from the germline V gene are DFQATT and SNEGSKA (reference sequence). V lost 6 bases, J lost 3 bases, and 14 bases lay in between.

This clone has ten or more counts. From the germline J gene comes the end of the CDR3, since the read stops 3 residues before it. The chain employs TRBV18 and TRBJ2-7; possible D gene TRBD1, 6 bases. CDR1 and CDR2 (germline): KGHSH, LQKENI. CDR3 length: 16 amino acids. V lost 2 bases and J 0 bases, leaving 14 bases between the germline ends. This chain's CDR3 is CASSPSNRELSYEQYF. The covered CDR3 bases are TGTGCCAGCTCACCATCGAACAGGGAACTCTCCTACGAG.

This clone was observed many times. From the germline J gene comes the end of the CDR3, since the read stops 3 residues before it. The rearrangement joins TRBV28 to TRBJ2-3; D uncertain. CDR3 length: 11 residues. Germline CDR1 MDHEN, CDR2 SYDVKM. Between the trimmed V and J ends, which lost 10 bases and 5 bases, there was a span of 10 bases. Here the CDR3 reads CATGVGDTQYF. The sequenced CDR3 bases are TGTGCCACCGGTGTTGGAGATACG.

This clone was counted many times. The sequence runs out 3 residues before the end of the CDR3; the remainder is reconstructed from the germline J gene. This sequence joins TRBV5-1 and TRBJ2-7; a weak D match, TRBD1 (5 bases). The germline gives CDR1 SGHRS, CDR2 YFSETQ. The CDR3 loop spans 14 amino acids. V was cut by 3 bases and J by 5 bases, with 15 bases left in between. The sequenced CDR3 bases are TGCGCCAGCAGCTCTACAGGTGGTAGTGACGAG. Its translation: CASSSTGGSDE. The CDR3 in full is CASSSTGGSDEQYF.

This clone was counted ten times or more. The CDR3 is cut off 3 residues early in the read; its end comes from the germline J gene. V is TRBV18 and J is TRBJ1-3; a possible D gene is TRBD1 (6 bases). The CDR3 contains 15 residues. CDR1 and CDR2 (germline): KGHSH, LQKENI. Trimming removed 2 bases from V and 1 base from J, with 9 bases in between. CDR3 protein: CASSPRTDSGNTIYF. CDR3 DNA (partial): TGTGCCAGCTCACCAAGGACAGATTCTGGAAACACC.

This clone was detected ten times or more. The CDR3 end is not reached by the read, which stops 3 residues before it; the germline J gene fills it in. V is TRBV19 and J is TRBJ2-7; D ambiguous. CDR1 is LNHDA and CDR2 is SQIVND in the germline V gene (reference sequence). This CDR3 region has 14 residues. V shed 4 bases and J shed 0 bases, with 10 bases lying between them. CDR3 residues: CASSKGRSSYEQYF. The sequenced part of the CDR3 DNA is TGTGCCAGTAGTAAGGGCAGGAGCTCCTACGAG.